This TCR beta chain is drawn from a study of T cell responses to AZD1222 COVID-19 vaccine. Study-wide results and caveats: Clonal diversity may have been underestimated, and the donors were mostly white British, with more females than males. In the spike-specific TCR repertoire, nearly half reportedly target unmutated variant regions.

Turning to this clone: The antigen is undetermined.

Sequencing used immunoSEQ multiplex PCR; TCRdb keeps in-frame clones, though not all of them. The repertoire consists of 95,000 to 100,000 clones, with around 84% occurring once and the leading ten covering more than 1.2%. Germline assignment: CDR1 MNHEY and CDR2 SVGEGT. The V gene end was trimmed by 0 bases and the J gene end by 2 bases; junction bases not matched to a gene: 8. The CDR3 is made up of 18 amino acids. Sequenced here: peripheral blood, sampled on day 0 of AZD1222 vaccination. The TCR was taken from an adult in good health. The rearrangement joins TRBV6-2 or TRBV6-3 to TRBJ1-5, with 9 bases fitting TRBD1. The CDR3 spells CASSYSTAGDRGNQPQHF. The DNA of the CDR3 is TGTGCCAGCAGTTACTCCACGGCTGGGGACAGGGGCAATCAGCCCCAGCATTTT.